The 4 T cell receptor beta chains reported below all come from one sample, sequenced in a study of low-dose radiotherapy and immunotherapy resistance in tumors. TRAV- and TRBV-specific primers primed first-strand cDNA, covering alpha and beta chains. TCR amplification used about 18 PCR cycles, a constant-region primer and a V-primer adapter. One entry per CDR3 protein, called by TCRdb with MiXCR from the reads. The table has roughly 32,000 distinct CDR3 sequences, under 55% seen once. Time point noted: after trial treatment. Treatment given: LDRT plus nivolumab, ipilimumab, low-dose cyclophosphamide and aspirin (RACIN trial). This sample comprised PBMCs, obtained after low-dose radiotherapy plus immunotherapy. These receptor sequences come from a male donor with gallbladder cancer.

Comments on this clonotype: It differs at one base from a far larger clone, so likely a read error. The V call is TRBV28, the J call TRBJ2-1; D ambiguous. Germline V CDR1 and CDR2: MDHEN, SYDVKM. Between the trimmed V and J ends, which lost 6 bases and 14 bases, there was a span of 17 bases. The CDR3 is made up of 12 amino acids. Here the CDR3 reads CASSTGPNVEFF. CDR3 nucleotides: TGTGCCAGCAGCACTGGACCCAACGTGGAGTTCTTC.

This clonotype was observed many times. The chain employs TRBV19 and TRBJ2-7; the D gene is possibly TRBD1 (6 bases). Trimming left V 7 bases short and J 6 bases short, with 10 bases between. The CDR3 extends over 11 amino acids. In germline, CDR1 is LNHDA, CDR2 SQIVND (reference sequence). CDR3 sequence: CASKGQFEQYF. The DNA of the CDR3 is TGTGCCAGTAAAGGACAGTTCGAGCAGTACTTC.

The CDR3 protein is CASSPGSEETQYF. DNA of the CDR3: TGTGCCAGCTCACCAGGGTCGGAAGAGACCCAGTACTTC. The chain carries TRBV18 and TRBJ2-5; D unresolved. Germline V gives CDR1 KGHSH, CDR2 LQKENI. The ends were cut back, 2 bases at V and 3 bases at J, with 7 bases in the middle. The CDR3 extends over 13 amino acids.

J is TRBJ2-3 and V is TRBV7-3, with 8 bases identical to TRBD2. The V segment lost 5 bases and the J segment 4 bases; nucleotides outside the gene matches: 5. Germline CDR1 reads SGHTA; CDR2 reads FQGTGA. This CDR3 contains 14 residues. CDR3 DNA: TGTGCCAGCAGCCAAAATAGCGGGGCAGATACGCAGTATTTT. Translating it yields CASSQNSGADTQYF.